A selection of T cell receptor beta chains follows, all from one sample in a study of blood T cell repertoires in COVID-19. This table comes from immunoSEQ multiplex PCR, and its TCRdb copy is limited to in-frame clones, with some not included. Of around 140,000 clones listed, approximately 86% were seen once; the top ten hold about 1.7%. The specimen sequenced was peripheral blood. The receptors come from a man aged 65 to 79 with acute or convalescent COVID-19. CDR3s include the opening cysteine and the closing phenylalanine or tryptophan. Fields, in order: clone size, V gene, J gene, D gene, CDR3 DNA, CDR3 protein. The D gene is left open where the match is weak. Clone sizes are given selectively: once, few, many, or a class where the clone is expanded.

size: once
V: TRBV24-1
J: TRBJ1-2
D: TRBD1
DNA: TGTGCCACCAGTGGGACAGGGGCCGACCCCTATGGCTACACCTTC
CDR3: CATSGTGADPYGYTF

size: -
V: TRBV10-2
J: TRBJ1-6
D: -
DNA: TGCGCCAGCAGTGAGACCCCGGGGGTCCCAAATTCACCCCTCCACTTT
CDR3: CASSETPGVPNSPLHF

size: few
V: TRBV5-1
J: TRBJ2-7
D: -
DNA: TGCGCCAGCAGCCCCGGTGTTGCTTCCGGGGAGCAGTACTTC
CDR3: CASSPGVASGEQYF

size: few
V: TRBV5-1
J: TRBJ1-5
D: TRBD1
DNA: TGCGCCAGCAGCCTACAGGGGAACGACAATCAGCCCCAGCATTTT
CDR3: CASSLQGNDNQPQHF

size: -
V: TRBV5-5
J: TRBJ1-4
D: -
DNA: TGTGCCAGCAGCCCGACGGGAAAAGGGCGTGAAAAACTGTTTTTT
CDR3: CASSPTGKGREKLFF

size: once
V: TRBV19
J: TRBJ2-4
D: -
DNA: TGTGCCAGTAGCCCTGGGCAGACGAATATTCAGTACTTC
CDR3: CASSPGQTNIQYF

size: -
V: TRBV29-1
J: TRBJ1-5
D: TRBD1
DNA: TGCAGCGTCGCTGCCGGGACAGGGCACGGTCAGCCCCAGCATTTT
CDR3: CSVAAGTGHGQPQHF

size: -
V: TRBV3-1/TRBV3-2
J: TRBJ1-5
D: TRBD1
DNA: TGTGCCAGCAGCCAAGGGACAGGGGCCCTCAATCAGCCCCAGCATTTT
CDR3: CASSQGTGALNQPQHF

size: -
V: TRBV7-7
J: TRBJ2-1
D: -
DNA: TGTGCCAGCAGCCCCGGACTAAAGCCATCCTACAATGAGCAGTTCTTC
CDR3: CASSPGLKPSYNEQFF

size: -
V: TRBV7-9
J: TRBJ1-1
D: -
DNA: TGTGCCAGCAGCTTCGGAGCCACGAGGACTGAAGCTTTCTTT
CDR3: CASSFGATRTEAFF

size: -
V: TRBV28
J: TRBJ1-2
D: TRBD1
DNA: TGTGCCAGCAGTGCCTCGACAGGGGGTGGCTACACCTTC
CDR3: CASSASTGGGYTF

size: once
V: TRBV15
J: TRBJ1-2
D: -
DNA: TGTGCCACCAGCAGATCCGCTCGACGGAGTTATGGCTACACCTTC
CDR3: CATSRSARRSYGYTF

size: -
V: TRBV11-2
J: TRBJ2-5
D: TRBD1
DNA: TGTGCCAGCAGCTTAGATATCGGGACAGTTAAAGAGACCCAGTACTTC
CDR3: CASSLDIGTVKETQYF

size: -
V: TRBV3-1/TRBV3-2
J: TRBJ2-1
D: -
DNA: TGTGCCAGCAGCCAAAGTTCTGCGGTTTTAGCTGATAATGAGCAGTTCTTC
CDR3: CASSQSSAVLADNEQFF

size: -
V: TRBV19
J: TRBJ1-5
D: TRBD1
DNA: TGTGCCAGTAGTATGACAGGGGAGGGTTGGCAGCCCCAGCATTTT
CDR3: CASSMTGEGWQPQHF

size: -
V: TRBV7-3
J: TRBJ2-3
D: TRBD1
DNA: TGTGCCAGCAGCTTGGGACAGTCCTCGGGAGATACGCAGTATTTT
CDR3: CASSLGQSSGDTQYF

size: -
V: TRBV19
J: TRBJ2-7
D: -
DNA: TGTGCCAGTAGTCCACCGATAGGACAGTCTTACGAGCAGTACTTC
CDR3: CASSPPIGQSYEQYF

size: -
V: TRBV3-1/TRBV3-2
J: TRBJ2-3
D: -
DNA: TGTGCCAGCAGCTCCTACTTCACAGATACGCAGTATTTT
CDR3: CASSSYFTDTQYF

size: -
V: TRBV6-5
J: TRBJ2-4
D: -
DNA: TGTGCCAGCAGGACACTAGCCAAAAACATTCAGTACTTC
CDR3: CASRTLAKNIQYF

size: -
V: TRBV19
J: TRBJ1-5
D: -
DNA: TGTGCCAGTAGTGCGGACTGGAGCAATCAGCCCCAGCATTTT
CDR3: CASSADWSNQPQHF

size: once
V: TRBV19
J: TRBJ1-2
D: -
DNA: TGTGCCAGTAGTTTTTCTCGGGGAATAGATGGCTACACCTTC
CDR3: CASSFSRGIDGYTF

size: -
V: TRBV7-3
J: TRBJ2-1
D: TRBD2
DNA: TGTGCCAGCAGCGCCCCGGGACTAGCCAGTCCGAATGAGCAGTTCTTC
CDR3: CASSAPGLASPNEQFF

size: -
V: TRBV7-9
J: TRBJ1-4
D: TRBD1
DNA: TGTGCCAGCAGCCCCCAGGGGGCGGATGAAAAACTGTTTTTT
CDR3: CASSPQGADEKLFF

size: -
V: TRBV21-1
J: TRBJ2-7
D: -
DNA: TGTGCCAGCAGCAGCCGGGACAGGCTATACGAGCAGTACTTC
CDR3: CASSSRDRLYEQYF

size: -
V: TRBV4-1
J: TRBJ1-5
D: TRBD1
DNA: TGCGCCAGCAGCCAAGTCGACAGGGGGAGATCTTACAATCAGCCCCAGCATTTT
CDR3: CASSQVDRGRSYNQPQHF

size: few
V: TRBV14
J: TRBJ2-7
D: TRBD2
DNA: TGTGCCAGCAGCACACACGGGACTACGAACGAGCAGTACTTC
CDR3: CASSTHGTTNEQYF

size: -
V: TRBV4-1
J: TRBJ2-5
D: TRBD2
DNA: TGCGCCAGCAGCCAAGGGACTAGCGGGGGGCAAGAGACCCAGTACTTC
CDR3: CASSQGTSGGQETQYF

size: -
V: TRBV7-2
J: TRBJ2-1
D: TRBD2
DNA: TGTGCCAGCAGCTGGACACTAGCGGTGAACAATGAGCAGTTCTTC
CDR3: CASSWTLAVNNEQFF

size: -
V: TRBV10-2
J: TRBJ2-7
D: -
DNA: TGCGCCAGCAGTGAGTGGGGGCGGCCCTACGAGCAGTACTTC
CDR3: CASSEWGRPYEQYF

size: -
V: TRBV7-9
J: TRBJ1-1
D: TRBD1
DNA: TGTGCCAGCAGCTTAGCGGGCAGGGGGCTGACTGAAGCTTTCTTT
CDR3: CASSLAGRGLTEAFF

size: -
V: TRBV14
J: TRBJ2-7
D: TRBD1
DNA: TGTGCCAGCAGCCAATTATGGACAGGGGGCCACGAGCAGTACTTC
CDR3: CASSQLWTGGHEQYF

size: -
V: TRBV7-9
J: TRBJ1-2
D: TRBD1
DNA: TGTGCCAGCAGCTTAGGCGCAGGGGGCTATGGCTACACCTTC
CDR3: CASSLGAGGYGYTF

size: once
V: TRBV6-5
J: TRBJ1-2
D: -
DNA: TGTGCCAGCAGTTACGCTACGACAGGACGTTATGGCTACACCTTC
CDR3: CASSYATTGRYGYTF

size: -
V: TRBV6-5
J: TRBJ1-1
D: -
DNA: TGTGCAGCGAGCAGGGATAACACTGAAGCTTTCTTT
CDR3: CAASRDNTEAFF

size: -
V: TRBV6-1
J: TRBJ2-1
D: -
DNA: TGTGCCAGCAGTGAAGGGGAGAGCTCCTACAATGAGCAGTTCTTC
CDR3: CASSEGESSYNEQFF

size: -
V: TRBV6-6
J: TRBJ1-5
D: -
DNA: TGTGCCAGCAGAAGGGAGGGTCGGGGCAATCAGCCCCAGCATTTT
CDR3: CASRREGRGNQPQHF

size: -
V: TRBV5-1
J: TRBJ2-1
D: TRBD2
DNA: TGCGCCAGCAGCTCGTCGCGGTTCGGACTAGGTGTGGATGAGCAGTTCTTC
CDR3: CASSSSRFGLGVDEQFF

size: -
V: TRBV6-6
J: TRBJ1-6
D: TRBD1
DNA: TGTGCCAGCAGTCGCCGGGACAGCCGGCTCTATAATTCACCCCTCCACTTT
CDR3: CASSRRDSRLYNSPLHF

size: -
V: TRBV7-9
J: TRBJ1-5
D: -
DNA: TGTGCCAGCAGTCTCACAGGAAATCAGCCCCAGCATTTT
CDR3: CASSLTGNQPQHF

size: -
V: TRBV4-1
J: TRBJ2-3
D: -
DNA: TGCGCCAGCAGCCAAGTTGCGGGCTTTGTAACAGATACGCAGTATTTT
CDR3: CASSQVAGFVTDTQYF

size: -
V: TRBV7-2
J: TRBJ1-2
D: -
DNA: TGTGCCAGCAGCTTAGCAGCAGGCTATGGCTACACCTTC
CDR3: CASSLAAGYGYTF

size: -
V: TRBV5-5
J: TRBJ1-5
D: -
DNA: TGTGCCAGCAGCTTGGGGTCCCTGCAGCAGCCCCAGCATTTT
CDR3: CASSLGSLQQPQHF

size: -
V: TRBV5-1
J: TRBJ1-2
D: TRBD1
DNA: TGCGCCAGCAGCCTGGGACAGGGAGACGGCTACACCTTC
CDR3: CASSLGQGDGYTF

size: -
V: TRBV7-7
J: TRBJ2-7
D: TRBD1
DNA: TGTGCCAGCAGCCCAATCGGACAGGGGGCGGGGTACGAGCAGTACTTC
CDR3: CASSPIGQGAGYEQYF

size: -
V: TRBV6-6
J: TRBJ1-2
D: -
DNA: TGTGCCAGCAGTGGCCTCCAGGGAATGGATGGCTACACCTTC
CDR3: CASSGLQGMDGYTF

size: -
V: TRBV5-4
J: TRBJ1-2
D: -
DNA: TGTGCCAGCAGCTCCCTACCCCCGGACTCAAATGGCTACACCTTC
CDR3: CASSSLPPDSNGYTF

size: -
V: TRBV10-2
J: TRBJ1-6
D: -
DNA: TGCGCCAGCAGTTGGGGGGGCTCTAATTCACCCCTCCACTTT
CDR3: CASSWGGSNSPLHF

size: -
V: TRBV5-1
J: TRBJ2-4
D: TRBD2
DNA: TGCGCCAGCAGCGAGCGGGGAGCCAAAAACATTCAGTACTTC
CDR3: CASSERGAKNIQYF

size: -
V: TRBV28
J: TRBJ2-7
D: -
DNA: TGTGCCAGCAGCTTGACTGTCTCCCCCCCCGAGCAGTACTTC
CDR3: CASSLTVSPPEQYF

size: once
V: TRBV9
J: TRBJ2-6
D: TRBD1
DNA: TGTGCCAGCAGCGTAGCGACGGGACAGATGTTCTCTGGGGCCAACGTCCTGACTTTC
CDR3: CASSVATGQMFSGANVLTF

size: -
V: TRBV9
J: TRBJ2-2
D: TRBD2
DNA: TGTGCCAGCAGCGGAAAAAAGGGACTAGCGGCCGGGGAGCTGTTTTTT
CDR3: CASSGKKGLAAGELFF

size: -
V: TRBV7-9
J: TRBJ2-7
D: TRBD1
DNA: TGTGCCAGCAGCTTCTCTGGGACAGGGAACTACGAGCAGTACTTC
CDR3: CASSFSGTGNYEQYF

size: -
V: TRBV18
J: TRBJ2-1
D: TRBD2
DNA: TGTGCCAGCTCACCGGGACTAGCAATTTCAAGTGAGCAGTTCTTC
CDR3: CASSPGLAISSEQFF

size: -
V: TRBV5-1
J: TRBJ1-1
D: TRBD1
DNA: TGCGCCAGCAGCGATTCAGGGGGCGTAGATGAAGCTTTCTTT
CDR3: CASSDSGGVDEAFF